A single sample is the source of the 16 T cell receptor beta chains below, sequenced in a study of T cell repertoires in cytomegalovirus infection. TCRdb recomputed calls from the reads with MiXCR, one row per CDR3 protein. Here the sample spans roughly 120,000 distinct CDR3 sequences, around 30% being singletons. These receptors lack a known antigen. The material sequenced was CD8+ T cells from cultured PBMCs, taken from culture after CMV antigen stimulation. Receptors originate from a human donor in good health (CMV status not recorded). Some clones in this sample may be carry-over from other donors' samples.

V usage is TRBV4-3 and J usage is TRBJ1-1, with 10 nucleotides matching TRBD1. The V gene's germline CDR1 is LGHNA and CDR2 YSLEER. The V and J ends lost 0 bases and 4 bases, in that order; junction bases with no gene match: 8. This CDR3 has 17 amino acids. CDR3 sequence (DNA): TGCGCCAGCAGCCAAGATCTTACAGGGACAGGGGTCACTGAAGCTTTCTTT. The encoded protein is CASSQDLTGTGVTEAFF.

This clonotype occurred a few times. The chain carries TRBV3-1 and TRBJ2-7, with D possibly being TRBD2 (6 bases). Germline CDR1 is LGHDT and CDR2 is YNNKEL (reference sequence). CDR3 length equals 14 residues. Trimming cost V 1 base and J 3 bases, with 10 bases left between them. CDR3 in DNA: TGTGCCAGCAGCCAAGGGGGACTCGACTACGAGCAGTACTTC. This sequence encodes CASSQGGLDYEQYF.

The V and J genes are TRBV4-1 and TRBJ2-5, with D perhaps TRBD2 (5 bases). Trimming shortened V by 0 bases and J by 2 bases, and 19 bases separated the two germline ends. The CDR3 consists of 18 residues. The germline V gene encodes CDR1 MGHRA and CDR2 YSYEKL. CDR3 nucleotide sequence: TGCGCCAGCAGCCAAGAGAGGTCCGCCCTAGCTACTCAAGAGACCCAGTACTTC. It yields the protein CASSQERSALATQETQYF.

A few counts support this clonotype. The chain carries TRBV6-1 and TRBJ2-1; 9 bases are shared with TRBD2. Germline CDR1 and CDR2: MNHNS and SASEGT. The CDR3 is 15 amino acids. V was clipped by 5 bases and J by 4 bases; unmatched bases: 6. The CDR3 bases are TGTGCCAGCAGTCCTCAGCGGGGGGTATACAATGAGCAGTTCTTC. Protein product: CASSPQRGVYNEQFF.

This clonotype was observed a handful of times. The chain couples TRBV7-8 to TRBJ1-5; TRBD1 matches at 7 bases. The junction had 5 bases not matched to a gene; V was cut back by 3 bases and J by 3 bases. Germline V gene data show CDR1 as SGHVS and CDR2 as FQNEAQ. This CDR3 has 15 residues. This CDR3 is CASSLTGLTNQPQHF. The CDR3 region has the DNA TGTGCCAGCAGCTTGACAGGGCTTACCAATCAGCCCCAGCATTTT.

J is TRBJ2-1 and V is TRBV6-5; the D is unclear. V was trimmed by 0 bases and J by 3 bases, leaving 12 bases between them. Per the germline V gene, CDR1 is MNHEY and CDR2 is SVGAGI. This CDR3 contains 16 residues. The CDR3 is CASSYSGPFFYNEQFF. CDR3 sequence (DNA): TGTGCCAGCAGTTACTCGGGCCCATTCTTCTACAATGAGCAGTTCTTC.

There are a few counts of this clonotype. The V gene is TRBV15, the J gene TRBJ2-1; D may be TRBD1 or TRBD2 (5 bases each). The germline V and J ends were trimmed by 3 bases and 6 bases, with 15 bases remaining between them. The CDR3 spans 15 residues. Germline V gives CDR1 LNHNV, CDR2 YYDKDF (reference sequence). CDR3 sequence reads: CATSRDLGVGNEQFF. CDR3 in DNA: TGTGCCACCAGCAGGGACTTAGGGGTTGGCAATGAGCAGTTCTTC.

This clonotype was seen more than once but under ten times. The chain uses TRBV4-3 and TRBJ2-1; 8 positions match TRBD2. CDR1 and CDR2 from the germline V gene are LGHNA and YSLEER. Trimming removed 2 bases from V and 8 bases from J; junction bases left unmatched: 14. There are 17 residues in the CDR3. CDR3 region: CASSQLPGLGIKDEQFF. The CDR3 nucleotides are TGCGCCAGCAGCCAACTACCGGGACTAGGGATAAAAGATGAGCAGTTCTTC.

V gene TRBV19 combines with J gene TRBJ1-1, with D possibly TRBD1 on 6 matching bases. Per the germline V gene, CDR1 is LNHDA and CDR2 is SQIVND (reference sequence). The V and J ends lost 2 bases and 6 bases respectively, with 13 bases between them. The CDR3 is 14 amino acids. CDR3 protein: CASSITGAVAEAFF. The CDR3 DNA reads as TGTGCCAGTAGTATAACGGGGGCGGTGGCTGAAGCTTTCTTT.

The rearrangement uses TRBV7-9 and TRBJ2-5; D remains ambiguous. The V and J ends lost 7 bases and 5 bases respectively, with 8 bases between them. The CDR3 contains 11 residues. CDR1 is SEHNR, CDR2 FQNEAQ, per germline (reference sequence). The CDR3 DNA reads TGTGCCAGCACCTCTAGGGAGACCCAGTACTTC. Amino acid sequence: CASTSRETQYF. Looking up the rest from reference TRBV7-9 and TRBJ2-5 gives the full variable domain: DTGVSQNPRHKITKRGQNVTFRCDPISEHNRLYWYRQTLGQGPEFLTYFQNEAQLEKSRLLSDRFSAERPKGSFSTLEIQRTEQGDSAMYLCASTSRETQYFGPGTRLLVL.

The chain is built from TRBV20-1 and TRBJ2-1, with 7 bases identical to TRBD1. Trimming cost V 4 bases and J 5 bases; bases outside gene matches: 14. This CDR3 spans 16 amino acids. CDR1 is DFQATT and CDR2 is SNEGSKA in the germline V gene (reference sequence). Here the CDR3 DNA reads TGCAGTGCTATGGAGAGGGGGCGATCGGCCCACAATGAGCAGTTCTTC. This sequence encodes CSAMERGRSAHNEQFF.

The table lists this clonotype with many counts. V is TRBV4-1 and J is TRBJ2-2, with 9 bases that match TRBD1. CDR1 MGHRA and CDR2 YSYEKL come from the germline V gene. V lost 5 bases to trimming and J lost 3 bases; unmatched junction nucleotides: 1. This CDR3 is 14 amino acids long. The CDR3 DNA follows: TGCGCCAGCAGCTGGACAGGGGACACCGGGGAGCTGTTTTTT. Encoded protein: CASSWTGDTGELFF.

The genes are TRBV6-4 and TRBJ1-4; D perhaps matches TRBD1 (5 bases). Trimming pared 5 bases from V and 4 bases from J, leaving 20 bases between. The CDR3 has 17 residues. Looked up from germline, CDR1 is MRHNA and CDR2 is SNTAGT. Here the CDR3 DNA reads TGTGCCAGCAGTTTACCGGGACGGATAAATCATAATGAAAAACTGTTTTTT. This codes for CASSLPGRINHNEKLFF.

The CDR3 reads CATTSGGRYKFHEQYF. The CDR3 bases are TGTGCCACTACTAGCGGGGGCCGCTATAAGTTCCACGAGCAGTACTTC. The chain recombines TRBV6-2 or TRBV6-3 with TRBJ2-7; 11 nucleotides agree with TRBD2. V lost 10 bases to trimming and J lost 5 bases; unmatched junction nucleotides: 16. The CDR3 has 16 amino acids. Per germline, CDR1 MNHEY and CDR2 SVGEGT.

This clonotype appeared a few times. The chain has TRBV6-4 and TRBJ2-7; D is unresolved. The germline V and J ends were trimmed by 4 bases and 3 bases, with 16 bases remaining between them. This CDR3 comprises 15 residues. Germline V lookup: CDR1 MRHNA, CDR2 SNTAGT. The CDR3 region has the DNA TGTGCCAGCAGTGCCGAGCTGGTGGTCCGCTACGAGCAGTACTTC. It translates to CASSAELVVRYEQYF.

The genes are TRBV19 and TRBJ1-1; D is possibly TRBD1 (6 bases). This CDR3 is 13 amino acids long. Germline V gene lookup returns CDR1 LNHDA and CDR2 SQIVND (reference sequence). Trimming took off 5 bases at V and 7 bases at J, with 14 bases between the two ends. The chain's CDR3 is CASSWGHGGEAFF. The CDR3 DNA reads TGTGCCAGTAGTTGGGGGCACGGGGGTGAAGCTTTCTTT.